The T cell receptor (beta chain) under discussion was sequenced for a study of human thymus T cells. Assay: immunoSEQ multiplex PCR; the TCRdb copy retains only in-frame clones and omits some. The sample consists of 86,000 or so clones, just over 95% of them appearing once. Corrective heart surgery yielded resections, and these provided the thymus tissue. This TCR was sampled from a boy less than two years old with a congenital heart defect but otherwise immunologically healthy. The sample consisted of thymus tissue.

CDR3 amino acids: CASTPGVHPQYF. CDR3 nucleotide sequence: TGTGCCAGCACCCCGGGGGTACATCCGCAGTATTTT. The genes are TRBV11-3 and TRBJ2-3; the D gene is possibly TRBD2 (6 bases). Germline CDR1 and CDR2: SGHNT and YENEEA. CDR3 size: 12 residues. The ends were cut back, 7 bases at V and 10 bases at J, with 15 bases in the middle.